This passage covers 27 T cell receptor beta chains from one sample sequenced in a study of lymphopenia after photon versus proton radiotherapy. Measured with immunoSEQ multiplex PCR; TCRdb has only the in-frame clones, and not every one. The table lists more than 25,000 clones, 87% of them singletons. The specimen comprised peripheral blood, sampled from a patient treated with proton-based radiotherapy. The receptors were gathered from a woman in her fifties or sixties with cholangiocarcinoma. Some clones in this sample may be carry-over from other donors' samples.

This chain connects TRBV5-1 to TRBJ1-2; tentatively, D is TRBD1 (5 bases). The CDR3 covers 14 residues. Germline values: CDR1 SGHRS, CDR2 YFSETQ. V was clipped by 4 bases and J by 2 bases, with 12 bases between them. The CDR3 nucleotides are TGCGCCAGCAGCCCAAGTGGGGGGAACTATGGCTACACCTTC. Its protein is CASSPSGGNYGYTF. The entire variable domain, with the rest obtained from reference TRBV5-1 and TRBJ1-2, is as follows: KAGVTQTPRYLIKTRGQQVTLSCSPISGHRSVSWYQQTPGQGLQFLFEYFSETQRNKGNFPGRFSGRQFSNSRSEMNVSTLELGDSALYLCASSPSGGNYGYTFGSGTRLTVV.

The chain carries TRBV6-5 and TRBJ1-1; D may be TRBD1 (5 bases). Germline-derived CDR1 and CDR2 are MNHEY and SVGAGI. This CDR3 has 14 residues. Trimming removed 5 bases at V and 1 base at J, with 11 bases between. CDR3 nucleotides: TGTGCCAGCAGTCCGGGACGGACGAACACTGAAGCTTTCTTT. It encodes CASSPGRTNTEAFF.

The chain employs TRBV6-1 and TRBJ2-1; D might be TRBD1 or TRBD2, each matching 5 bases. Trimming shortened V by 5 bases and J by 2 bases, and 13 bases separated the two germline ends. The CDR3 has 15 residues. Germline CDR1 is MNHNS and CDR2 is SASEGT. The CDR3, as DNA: TGTGCCAGCAGTTCCGGGACCCTGACCTACAATGAGCAGTTCTTC. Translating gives CASSSGTLTYNEQFF.

The CDR3 sequence: CASSLELGSYEQYF. The CDR3 bases are TGTGCCAGCAGCTTGGAGCTCGGCAGCTACGAGCAGTACTTC. The chain links TRBV5-4 to TRBJ2-7; D ambiguous. The germline V and J ends were trimmed by 0 bases and 3 bases, with 10 bases remaining between them. The CDR3 sequence is 14 residues long. Germline V gene data show CDR1 as SGHNT and CDR2 as YYREEE (reference sequence).

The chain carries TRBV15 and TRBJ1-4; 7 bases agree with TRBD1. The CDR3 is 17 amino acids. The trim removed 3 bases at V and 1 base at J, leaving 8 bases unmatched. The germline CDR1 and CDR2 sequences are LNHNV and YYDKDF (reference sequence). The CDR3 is CATSRRAGGVTNEKLFF. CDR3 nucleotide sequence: TGTGCCACCAGCAGGAGGGCAGGGGGAGTAACTAATGAAAAACTGTTTTTT.

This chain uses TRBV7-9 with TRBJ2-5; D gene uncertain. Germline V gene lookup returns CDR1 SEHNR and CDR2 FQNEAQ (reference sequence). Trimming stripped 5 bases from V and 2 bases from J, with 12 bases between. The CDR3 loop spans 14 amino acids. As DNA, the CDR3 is TGTGCCAGCAGCACCAGGCCCGCGCAAGAGACCCAGTACTTC. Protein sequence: CASSTRPAQETQYF.

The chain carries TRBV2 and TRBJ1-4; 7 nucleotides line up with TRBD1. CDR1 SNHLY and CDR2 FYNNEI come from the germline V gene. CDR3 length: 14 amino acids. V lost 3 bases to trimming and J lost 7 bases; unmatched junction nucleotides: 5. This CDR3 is CASSDDREGEKLFF. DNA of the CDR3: TGTGCCAGCAGTGATGACAGGGAGGGTGAAAAACTGTTTTTT.

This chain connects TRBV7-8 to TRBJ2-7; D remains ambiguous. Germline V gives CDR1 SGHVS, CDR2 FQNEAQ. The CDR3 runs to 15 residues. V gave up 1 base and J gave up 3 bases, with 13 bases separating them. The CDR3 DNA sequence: TGTGCCAGCAGCTTAGGTCGGGCAAACTTCTACGAGCAGTACTTC. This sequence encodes CASSLGRANFYEQYF.

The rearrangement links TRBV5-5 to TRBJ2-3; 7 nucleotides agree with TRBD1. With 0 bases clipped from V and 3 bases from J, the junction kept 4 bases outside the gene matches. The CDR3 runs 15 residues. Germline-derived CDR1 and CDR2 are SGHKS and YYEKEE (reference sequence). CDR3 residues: CASSLAPRGTDTQYF. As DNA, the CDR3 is TGTGCCAGCAGCTTGGCCCCCAGGGGGACAGATACGCAGTATTTT.

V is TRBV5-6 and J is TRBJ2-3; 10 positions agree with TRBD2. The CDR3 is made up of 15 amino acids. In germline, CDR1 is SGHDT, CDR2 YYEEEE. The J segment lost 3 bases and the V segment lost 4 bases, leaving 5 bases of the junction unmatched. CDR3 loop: CASSLLAGATDTQYF. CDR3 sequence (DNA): TGTGCCAGCAGCCTCCTAGCGGGGGCTACAGATACGCAGTATTTT.

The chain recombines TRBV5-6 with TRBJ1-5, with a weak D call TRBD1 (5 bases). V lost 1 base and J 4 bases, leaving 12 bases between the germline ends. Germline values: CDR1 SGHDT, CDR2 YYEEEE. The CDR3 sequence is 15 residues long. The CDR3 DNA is TGTGCCAGCAGCTTGTACAACAGGCAGAATCAGCCCCAGCATTTT. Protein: CASSLYNRQNQPQHF. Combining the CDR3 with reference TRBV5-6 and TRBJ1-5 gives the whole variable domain DAGVTQSPTHLIKTRGQQVTLRCSPKSGHDTVSWYQQALGQGPQFIFQYYEEEERQRGNFPDRFSGHQFPNYSSELNVNALLLGDSALYLCASSLYNRQNQPQHFGDGTRLSIL.

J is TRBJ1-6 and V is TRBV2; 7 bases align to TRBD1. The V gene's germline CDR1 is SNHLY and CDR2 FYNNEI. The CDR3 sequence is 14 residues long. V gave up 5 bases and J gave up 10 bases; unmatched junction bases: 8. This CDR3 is CASSITGADSPLHF. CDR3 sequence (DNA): TGTGCCAGCAGTATAACAGGGGCAGACTCACCCCTCCACTTT.

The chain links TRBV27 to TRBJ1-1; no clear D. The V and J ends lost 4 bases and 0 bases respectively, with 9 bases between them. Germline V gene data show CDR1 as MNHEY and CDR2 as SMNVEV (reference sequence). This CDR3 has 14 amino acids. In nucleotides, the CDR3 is TGTGCCAGCAGTTCCGGCAGGCTGAACACTGAAGCTTTCTTT. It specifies CASSSGRLNTEAFF.

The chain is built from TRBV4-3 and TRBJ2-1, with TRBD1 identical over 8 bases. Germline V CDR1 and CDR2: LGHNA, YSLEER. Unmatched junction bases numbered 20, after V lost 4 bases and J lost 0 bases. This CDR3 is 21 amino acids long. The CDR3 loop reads CASSPKFLGQVKLSSYNEQFF. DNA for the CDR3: TGCGCCAGCAGCCCGAAATTTTTGGGACAGGTAAAGTTGAGCTCCTACAATGAGCAGTTCTTC.

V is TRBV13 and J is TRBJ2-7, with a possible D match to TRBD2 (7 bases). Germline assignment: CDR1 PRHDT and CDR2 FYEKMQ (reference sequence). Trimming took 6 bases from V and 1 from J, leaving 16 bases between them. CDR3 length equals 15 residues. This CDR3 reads CASRAAGAHSYEQYF. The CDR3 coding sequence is TGTGCCAGCAGGGCTGCGGGGGCCCATTCCTACGAGCAGTACTTC.

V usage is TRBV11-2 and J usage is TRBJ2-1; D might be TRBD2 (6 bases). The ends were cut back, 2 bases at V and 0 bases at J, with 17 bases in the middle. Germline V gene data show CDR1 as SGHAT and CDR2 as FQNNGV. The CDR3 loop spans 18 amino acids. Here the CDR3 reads CASSLKVSGWSSYNEQFF. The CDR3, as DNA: TGTGCCAGCAGCTTAAAGGTTAGCGGATGGAGCTCCTACAATGAGCAGTTCTTC.

This chain's CDR3 is CASSSNTANTEAFF. The DNA for the CDR3 is TGCGCCAGCAGCTCGAACACGGCAAACACTGAAGCTTTCTTT. The chain employs TRBV5-1 and TRBJ1-1, with D uncertain. In germline, CDR1 is SGHRS, CDR2 YFSETQ. Between the trimmed V and J ends, which lost 3 bases and 2 bases, there was a span of 11 bases. The CDR3 covers 14 residues.

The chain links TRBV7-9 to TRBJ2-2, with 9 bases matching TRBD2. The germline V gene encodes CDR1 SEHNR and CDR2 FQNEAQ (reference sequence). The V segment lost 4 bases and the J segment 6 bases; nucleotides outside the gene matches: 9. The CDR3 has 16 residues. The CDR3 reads CASSYRISGRSGELFF. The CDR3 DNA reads TGTGCCAGCAGCTACCGGATTAGCGGGAGATCCGGGGAGCTGTTTTTT.

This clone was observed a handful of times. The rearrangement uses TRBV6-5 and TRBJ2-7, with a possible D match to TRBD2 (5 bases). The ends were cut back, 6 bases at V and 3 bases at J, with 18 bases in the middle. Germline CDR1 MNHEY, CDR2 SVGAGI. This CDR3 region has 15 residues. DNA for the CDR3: TGTGCCAGCAGCCCTACGGAGGCTGTGTACTACGAGCAGTACTTC. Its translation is CASSPTEAVYYEQYF.

CDR3 nucleotides: TGTGCCAGCAGCTTGTTCGGTAGCTCCTACGAGCAGTACTTC. It encodes CASSLFGSSYEQYF. The J gene is TRBJ2-7, the V gene TRBV5-5; no reliable D call. This CDR3 has 14 residues. Germline values: CDR1 SGHKS, CDR2 YYEKEE (reference sequence). V dropped 1 base and J dropped 0 bases, with 8 bases sitting between them. Combining the CDR3 with reference TRBV5-5 and TRBJ2-7 gives the whole variable domain DAGVTQSPTHLIKTRGQQVTLRCSPISGHKSVSWYQQVLGQGPQFIFQYYEKEERGRGNFPDRFSARQFPNYSSELNVNALLLGDSALYLCASSLFGSSYEQYFGPGTRLTVT.

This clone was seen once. The CDR3 reads CASSPGLAGGSEQFF. CDR3 in DNA: TGCGCCAGCAGCCCCGGACTAGCGGGGGGGAGTGAGCAGTTCTTC. The rearrangement joins TRBV4-1 to TRBJ2-1; TRBD2 matches 15 bases. Germline V gives CDR1 MGHRA, CDR2 YSYEKL. This CDR3 spans 15 amino acids. The junction had 4 bases not matched to a gene; V was cut back by 4 bases and J by 9 bases.

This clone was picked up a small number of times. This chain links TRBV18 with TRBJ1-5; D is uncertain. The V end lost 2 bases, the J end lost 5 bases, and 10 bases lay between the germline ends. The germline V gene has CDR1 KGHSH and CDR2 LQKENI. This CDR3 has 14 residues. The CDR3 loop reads CASSPSTKDQPQHF. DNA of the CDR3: TGTGCCAGCTCACCATCCACTAAGGATCAGCCCCAGCATTTT. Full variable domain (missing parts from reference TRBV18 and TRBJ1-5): NAGVMQNPRHLVRRRGQEARLRCSPMKGHSHVYWYRQLPEEGLKFMVYLQKENIIDESGMPKERFSAEFPKEGPSILRIQQVVRGDSAAYFCASSPSTKDQPQHFGDGTRLSIL.

For the CDR3, the DNA is TGTGCCAGCAGCTCCGGGACAGGGGGCGACGAGCAGTACTTC. As protein: CASSSGTGGDEQYF. The rearrangement joins TRBV7-2 to TRBJ2-7; TRBD1 matches 12 bases. The CDR3 extends over 14 amino acids. V shed 4 bases, J shed 5 bases, and the junction held 3 bases outside the gene matches. Germline V gene lookup returns CDR1 SGHTA and CDR2 FQGNSA.

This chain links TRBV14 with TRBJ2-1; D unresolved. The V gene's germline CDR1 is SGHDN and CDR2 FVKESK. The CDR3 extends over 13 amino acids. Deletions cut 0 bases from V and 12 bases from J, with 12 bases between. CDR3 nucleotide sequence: TGTGCCAGCAGCCAAGAATGGTCGGGTAGGCAGTTCTTC. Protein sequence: CASSQEWSGRQFF.

The CDR3 DNA follows: TGTGCCAGCAGCGTCGGACAGGGGAACTACGAGCAGTACTTC. Protein sequence: CASSVGQGNYEQYF. V and J are TRBV13 and TRBJ2-7, with 9 bases lining up with TRBD1. This CDR3 comprises 14 residues. Trimming at V came to 5 bases and at J to 3 bases, leaving 5 bases not matched to a gene. The germline CDR1 and CDR2 sequences are PRHDT and FYEKMQ (reference sequence).

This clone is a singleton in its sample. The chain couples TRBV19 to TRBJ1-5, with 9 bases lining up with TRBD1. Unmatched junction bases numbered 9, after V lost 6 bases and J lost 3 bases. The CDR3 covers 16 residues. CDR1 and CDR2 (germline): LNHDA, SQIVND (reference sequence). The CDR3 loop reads CASSYRDRASNQPQHF. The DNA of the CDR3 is TGTGCCAGTAGCTACCGGGACAGGGCCTCCAATCAGCCCCAGCATTTT.

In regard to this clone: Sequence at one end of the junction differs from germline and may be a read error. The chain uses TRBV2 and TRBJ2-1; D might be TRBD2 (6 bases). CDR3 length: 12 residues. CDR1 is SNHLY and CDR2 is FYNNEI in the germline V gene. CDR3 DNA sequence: TGTGCCAGCAGTGTTGCCGGGGTCTTAGCGGTCTTC. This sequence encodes CASSVAGVLAVF. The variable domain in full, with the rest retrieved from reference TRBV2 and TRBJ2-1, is EPEVTQTPSHQVTQMGQEVILRCVPISNHLYFYWYRQILGQKVEFLVSFYNNEISEKSEIFDDQFSVERPDGSNFTLKIRSTKLEDSAMYFCASSVAGVLAVFGPGTRLTVL.